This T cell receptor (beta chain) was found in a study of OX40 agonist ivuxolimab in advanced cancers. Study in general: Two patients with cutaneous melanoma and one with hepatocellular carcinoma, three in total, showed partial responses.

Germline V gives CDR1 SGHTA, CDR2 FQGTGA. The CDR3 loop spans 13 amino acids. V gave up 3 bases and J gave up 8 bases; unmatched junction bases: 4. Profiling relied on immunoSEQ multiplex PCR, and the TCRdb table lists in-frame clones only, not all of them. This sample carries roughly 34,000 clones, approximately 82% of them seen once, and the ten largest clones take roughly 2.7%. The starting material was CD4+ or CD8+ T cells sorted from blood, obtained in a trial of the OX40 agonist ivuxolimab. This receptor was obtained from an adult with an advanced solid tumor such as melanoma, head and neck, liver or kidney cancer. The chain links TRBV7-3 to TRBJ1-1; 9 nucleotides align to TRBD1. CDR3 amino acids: CASSLRDRDEAFF. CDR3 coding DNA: TGTGCCAGCAGCTTGAGGGACAGGGACGAAGCTTTCTTT.